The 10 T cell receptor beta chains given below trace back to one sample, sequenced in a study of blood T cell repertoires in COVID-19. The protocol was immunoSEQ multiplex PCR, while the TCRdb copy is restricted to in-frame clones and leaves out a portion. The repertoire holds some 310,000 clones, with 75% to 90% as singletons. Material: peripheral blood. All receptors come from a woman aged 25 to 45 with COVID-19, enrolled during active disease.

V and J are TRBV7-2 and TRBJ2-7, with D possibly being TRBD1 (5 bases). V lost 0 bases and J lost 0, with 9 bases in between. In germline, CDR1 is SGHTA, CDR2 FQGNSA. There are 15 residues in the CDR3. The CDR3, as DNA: TGTGCCAGCAGCTTAGCGGGGCTCCGCTCCTACGAGCAGTACTTC. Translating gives CASSLAGLRSYEQYF. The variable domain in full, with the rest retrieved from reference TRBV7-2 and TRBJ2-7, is GAGVSQSPSNKVTEKGKDVELRCDPISGHTALYWYRQSLGQGLEFLIYFQGNSAPDKSGLPSDRFSAERTGGSVSTLTIQRTQQEDSAVYLCASSLAGLRSYEQYFGPGTRLTVT.

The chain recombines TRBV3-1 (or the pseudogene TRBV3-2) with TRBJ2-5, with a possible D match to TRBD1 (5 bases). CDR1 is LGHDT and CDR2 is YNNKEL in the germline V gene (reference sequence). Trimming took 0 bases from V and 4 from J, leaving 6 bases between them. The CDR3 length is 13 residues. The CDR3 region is CASSQDQGETQYF. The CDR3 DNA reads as TGTGCCAGCAGCCAAGATCAGGGAGAGACCCAGTACTTC.

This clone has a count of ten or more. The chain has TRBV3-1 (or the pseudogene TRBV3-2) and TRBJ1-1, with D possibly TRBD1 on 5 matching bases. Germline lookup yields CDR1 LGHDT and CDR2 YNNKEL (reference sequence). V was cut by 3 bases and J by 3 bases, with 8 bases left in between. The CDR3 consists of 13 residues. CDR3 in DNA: TGTGCCAGCAGCCATGGCAGGGACACTGAAGCTTTCTTT. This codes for CASSHGRDTEAFF.

The DNA for the CDR3 is TGTGCCCGAGATACCGGGACAGCCAATTCACCCCTCCACTTT. Protein: CARDTGTANSPLHF. The gene calls are TRBV30 and TRBJ1-6, with 7 bases matching TRBD1. This CDR3 is built from 14 residues. The ends lost 8 bases at V and 7 bases at J; junction bases unmatched: 11. Germline-derived CDR1 and CDR2 are GTSNPN and SVGIG (reference sequence).

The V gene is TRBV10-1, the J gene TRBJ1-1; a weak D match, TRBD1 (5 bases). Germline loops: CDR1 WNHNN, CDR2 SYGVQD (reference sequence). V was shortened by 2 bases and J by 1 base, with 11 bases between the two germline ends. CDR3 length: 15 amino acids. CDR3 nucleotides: TGCGCCAGCAGTGAGGGTGGGGCGCCGAACACTGAAGCTTTCTTT. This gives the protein CASSEGGAPNTEAFF.

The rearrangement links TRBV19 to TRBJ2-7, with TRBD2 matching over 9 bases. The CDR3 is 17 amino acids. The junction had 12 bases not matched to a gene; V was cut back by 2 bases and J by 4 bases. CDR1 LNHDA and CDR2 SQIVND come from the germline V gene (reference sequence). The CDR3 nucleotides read TGTGCCAGTAGTATATGGGCTAGCGGGAAGAAGGCGTACGAGCAGTACTTC. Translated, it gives CASSIWASGKKAYEQYF.

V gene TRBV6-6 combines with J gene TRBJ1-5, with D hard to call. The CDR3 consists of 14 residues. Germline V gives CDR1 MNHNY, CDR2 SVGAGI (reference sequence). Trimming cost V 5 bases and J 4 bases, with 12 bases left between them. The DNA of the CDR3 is TGTGCCAGCAGTGGATCTAATCTAAATCAGCCCCAGCATTTT. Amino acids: CASSGSNLNQPQHF.

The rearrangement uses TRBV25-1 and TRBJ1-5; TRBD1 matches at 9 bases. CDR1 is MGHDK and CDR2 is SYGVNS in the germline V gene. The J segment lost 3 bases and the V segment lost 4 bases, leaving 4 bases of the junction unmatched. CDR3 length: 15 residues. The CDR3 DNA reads TGTGCCAGCAGTGCTGGGACAGGGAACAATCAGCCCCAGCATTTT. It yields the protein CASSAGTGNNQPQHF.

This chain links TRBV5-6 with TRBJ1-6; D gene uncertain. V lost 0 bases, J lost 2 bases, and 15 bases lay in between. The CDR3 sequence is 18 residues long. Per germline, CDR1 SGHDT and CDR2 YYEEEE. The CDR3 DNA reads TGTGCCAGCAGCTTGGGCGGCACCTCTACGGCCTATAATTCACCCCTCCACTTT. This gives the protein CASSLGGTSTAYNSPLHF.

The DNA for the CDR3 is TGTGCCTGGACCCTGAGCGTTAGTCCCTACAATGAGCAGTTCTTC. Protein sequence: CAWTLSVSPYNEQFF. V gene TRBV30 combines with J gene TRBJ2-1; D unresolved. Germline V gives CDR1 GTSNPN, CDR2 SVGIG (reference sequence). Trimming took 4 bases from V and 2 from J, leaving 15 bases between them. The CDR3 contains 15 residues.